These 24 T cell receptor beta chains share one sample of origin, sequenced in a study of control samples from healthy donors and cancer patients. Sequenced by immunoSEQ multiplex PCR; TCRdb stores in-frame clones only, minus some. The sample shows a few hundred thousand clones, more than 80% of them seen only once. The sample taken for sequencing was PBMCs. Receptors were obtained from a man in his forties or fifties with head and neck cancer.

The V and J genes are TRBV9 and TRBJ1-2, with 8 positions matching TRBD1. This CDR3 contains 16 residues. Germline CDR1 reads SGDLS; CDR2 reads YYNGEE. V shed 2 bases, J shed 4 bases, and the junction held 10 bases outside the gene matches. CDR3 in DNA: TGTGCCAGCAGCGTTGGAAACAGGGGGTCCTTCTATGGCTACACCTTC. As protein: CASSVGNRGSFYGYTF.

The rearrangement links TRBV5-1 to TRBJ2-7, with TRBD1 as a possible D gene (6 bases). Germline CDR1 and CDR2: SGHRS and YFSETQ. V lost 0 bases and J 3 bases, leaving 10 bases between the germline ends. The CDR3 spans 14 residues. The CDR3: CASSLGDTYYEQYF. In DNA form, the CDR3 reads TGCGCCAGCAGCTTGGGGGACACCTACTACGAGCAGTACTTC.

CDR3 amino acids: CASSVVTGATEAFF. The CDR3 bases are TGTGCCAGCAGCGTAGTAACTGGGGCCACTGAAGCTTTCTTT. V and J are TRBV9 and TRBJ1-1, with D possibly being TRBD1 (5 bases). The CDR3 length is 14 residues. V lost 0 bases and J 4 bases, leaving 10 bases between the germline ends. Per germline, CDR1 SGDLS and CDR2 YYNGEE.

The V gene is TRBV9, the J gene TRBJ2-1; a weak D match, TRBD2 (6 bases). The CDR3 runs to 17 residues. Germline values: CDR1 SGDLS, CDR2 YYNGEE. V was shortened by 0 bases and J by 6 bases, with 19 bases between the two germline ends. In nucleotides, the CDR3 is TGTGCCAGCAGCGTAGCTACCCGGGCGGGAAGATCCAATGAGCAGTTCTTC. Translated, it gives CASSVATRAGRSNEQFF.

The chain is built from TRBV6-5 and TRBJ2-3; 8 bases are shared with TRBD2. J gave up 0 bases and V 0 bases, and 2 bases lay outside the gene matches. The V gene's germline CDR1 is MNHEY and CDR2 SVGAGI. CDR3 length: 16 amino acids. CDR3 bases: TGTGCCAGCAGTTACTCGGCTAGCGGGAGCACAGATACGCAGTATTTT. Amino acids: CASSYSASGSTDTQYF.

J is TRBJ1-6 and V is TRBV6-2 or TRBV6-3; TRBD1 agrees at 7 bases. This CDR3 has 17 amino acids. V trimming: 1 base; J trimming: 0 bases; junction bases outside the gene matches: 3. Germline lookup yields CDR1 MNHEY and CDR2 SVGEGT. CDR3: CASSYWDSFSYNSPLHF. DNA of the CDR3: TGTGCCAGCAGTTACTGGGACAGCTTCTCCTATAATTCACCCCTCCACTTT.

The genes are TRBV29-1 and TRBJ1-6, with 9 bases matching TRBD1. Trimming took 8 bases from V and 7 from J; bases not matched to a gene: 6. From germline, CDR1 is SQVTM and CDR2 ANQGSEA. The CDR3 extends over 13 amino acids. CDR3 residues: CSILTGGNSPLHF. The CDR3 region has the DNA TGCAGCATCCTGACAGGGGGAAATTCACCCCTCCACTTT.

J is TRBJ2-7 and V is TRBV5-1; D is perhaps TRBD2 (5 bases). Per the germline V gene, CDR1 is SGHRS and CDR2 is YFSETQ. The CDR3 runs 15 residues. The germline V and J ends were trimmed by 4 bases and 0 bases, with 14 bases remaining between them. The CDR3 loop is CASSGSDGLSYEQYF. CDR3 sequence (DNA): TGCGCCAGCAGCGGCTCGGACGGACTCTCCTACGAGCAGTACTTC.

The chain is built from TRBV5-6 and TRBJ2-7; 10 bases agree with TRBD1. V dropped 3 bases and J dropped 5; count of bases not matched to a gene: 8. The CDR3 runs 15 residues. Looked up from germline, CDR1 is SGHDT and CDR2 is YYEEEE. CDR3 sequence reads: CASSSPGTGVNEQYF. CDR3 in DNA: TGTGCCAGCAGCTCCCCCGGGACAGGGGTTAACGAGCAGTACTTC.

The V and J genes are TRBV5-6 and TRBJ2-7; D is perhaps TRBD1 or TRBD2 (5 bases each). Germline assignment: CDR1 SGHDT and CDR2 YYEEEE. The CDR3 runs 15 residues. Deletions cut 4 bases from V and 0 bases from J, with 14 bases between. CDR3 nucleotides: TGTGCCAGCAGCCCTCGAGGGGCAGTCTCCTACGAGCAGTACTTC. Protein product: CASSPRGAVSYEQYF.

This clone came up once. The chain has TRBV11-1 and TRBJ2-3; D is undetermined. Germline CDR1 and CDR2: SGHAT and FQDESV (reference sequence). V dropped 6 bases and J dropped 4 bases, with 5 bases sitting between them. The CDR3 consists of 11 residues. CDR3 protein: CASRRADTQYF. Here the CDR3 DNA reads TGTGCCAGCAGACGGGCAGATACGCAGTATTTT. Supplemented by reference TRBV11-1 and TRBJ2-3, the full variable domain reads EAEVAQSPRYKITEKSQAVAFWCDPISGHATLYWYRQILGQGPELLVQFQDESVVDDSQLPKDRFSAERLKGVDSTLKIQPAELGDSAMYLCASRRADTQYFGPGTRLTVL.

CDR3 region: CASSLFVENTEAFF. The CDR3 DNA reads as TGTGCCAGCAGCTTATTTGTGGAGAACACTGAAGCTTTCTTT. The J gene is TRBJ1-1, the V gene TRBV7-2; D uncertain. Trimming took 2 bases from V and 1 from J, leaving 8 bases between them. Germline lookup yields CDR1 SGHTA and CDR2 FQGNSA. The CDR3 is 14 amino acids.

In its sample, this clone was seen once. The chain links TRBV30 to TRBJ2-7; tentative D call: TRBD1 (7 bases). CDR1 and CDR2 from the germline V gene are GTSNPN and SVGIG (reference sequence). Trimming shortened V by 3 bases and J by 4 bases, and 19 bases separated the two germline ends. The CDR3 is 15 amino acids. CDR3 sequence: CAWSDGPGGQYEQYF. DNA of the CDR3: TGTGCCTGGAGCGATGGGCCAGGGGGGCAGTACGAGCAGTACTTC.

This chain links TRBV25-1 with TRBJ2-5; 13 bases are a match to TRBD2. The CDR3 contains 16 residues. V trimming: 3 bases; J trimming: 4 bases; junction bases outside the gene matches: 5. Germline V gene lookup returns CDR1 MGHDK and CDR2 SYGVNS. The CDR3 sequence: CASSEARLAGGETQYF. CDR3 nucleotide sequence: TGTGCCAGCAGTGAGGCTCGACTAGCGGGGGGAGAGACCCAGTACTTC.

This clone was detected only a few times. The CDR3 region has the DNA TGTGCCACAGAGGAAGGGGAAGCGCAGTATTTT. Translation gives CATEEGEAQYF. J is TRBJ2-3 and V is TRBV24-1; D may be TRBD1 (5 bases). Germline values: CDR1 KGHDR, CDR2 SFDVKD. This CDR3 has 11 residues. Trimming took off 10 bases at V and 10 bases at J, with 14 bases between the two ends.

In this sample, this clone turned up once. The chain combines TRBV28 with TRBJ2-3, with D maybe TRBD2 (6 bases). The CDR3 covers 15 residues. V gave up 5 bases and J gave up 4 bases, with 16 bases separating them. The germline V gene encodes CDR1 MDHEN and CDR2 SYDVKM. Here the CDR3 reads CASSNGFSSADTQYF. The CDR3 region has the DNA TGTGCCAGCAGTAACGGGTTTTCTAGCGCAGATACGCAGTATTTT.

The chain carries TRBV19 and TRBJ2-3, with 8 nucleotides matching TRBD1. The CDR3 is 14 amino acids. Germline V lookup: CDR1 LNHDA, CDR2 SQIVND (reference sequence). V trimming: 7 bases; J trimming: 4 bases; junction bases outside the gene matches: 7. CDR3 amino acids: CASNPTGEADTQYF. The CDR3 coding sequence is TGTGCCAGTAACCCGACAGGGGAAGCAGATACGCAGTATTTT.

The chain employs TRBV7-2 and TRBJ1-1; D is ambiguous. This CDR3 spans 15 amino acids. CDR1 and CDR2 from the germline V gene are SGHTA and FQGNSA. V was clipped by 1 base and J by 5 bases, with 14 bases between them. The CDR3 DNA follows: TGTGCCAGCAGCTTAGGGCGGGTGACGGGGACTGAAGCTTTCTTT. Its protein product is CASSLGRVTGTEAFF.

V usage is TRBV15 and J usage is TRBJ2-3; a weak D match, TRBD2 (6 bases). Germline CDR1 is LNHNV and CDR2 is YYDKDF (reference sequence). This CDR3 has 14 amino acids. V lost 9 bases and J lost 3, with 16 bases in between. The CDR3 nucleotides read TGTGCCACTAGAGGGGCGGGATTAACAGATACGCAGTATTTT. It translates to CATRGAGLTDTQYF.

The chain uses TRBV6-5 and TRBJ1-2, with a weak D call TRBD1 (5 bases). V was pared by 6 bases and J by 2 bases, with 10 bases between. The CDR3 is 13 amino acids. The V gene's germline CDR1 is MNHEY and CDR2 SVGAGI. CDR3 loop: CASRPGRNYGYTF. The CDR3 bases are TGTGCCAGCAGACCGGGACGGAACTATGGCTACACCTTC.

This chain links TRBV5-6 with TRBJ1-2; no clear D. With 3 bases removed from V and 5 bases from J, the gap between germline ends came to 8 bases. The CDR3 runs 12 residues. CDR1 and CDR2 from the germline V gene are SGHDT and YYEEEE. Written as DNA, the CDR3 is TGTGCCAGCAGCTCCGCGGGATATGGCTACACCTTC. Its translation is CASSSAGYGYTF.

This CDR3 reads CASRIYPGSRVNTEAFF. The CDR3 coding sequence is TGTGCCAGCAGGATCTACCCGGGGAGTCGGGTGAACACTGAAGCTTTCTTT. The gene calls are TRBV28 and TRBJ1-1; D uncertain. Germline lookup yields CDR1 MDHEN and CDR2 SYDVKM. The CDR3 is 17 amino acids. Deletions cut 6 bases from V and 0 bases from J, with 20 bases between. The entire variable domain, with the rest obtained from reference TRBV28 and TRBJ1-1, is as follows: DVKVTQSSRYLVKRTGEKVFLECVQDMDHENMFWYRQDPGLGLRLIYFSYDVKMKEKGDIPEGYSVSREKKERFSLILESASTNQTSMYLCASRIYPGSRVNTEAFFGQGTRLTVV.

The V and J genes are TRBV3-1 (or the pseudogene TRBV3-2) and TRBJ2-2; D is unclear. The CDR3 has 17 residues. Between the trimmed V and J ends, which lost 4 bases and 1 base, there was a span of 16 bases. CDR1 and CDR2 (germline): LGHDT, YNNKEL (reference sequence). CDR3 protein: CASSLPGLIGNTGELFF. CDR3 bases: TGTGCCAGCAGCCTCCCCGGCTTAATCGGGAACACCGGGGAGCTGTTTTTT.

The rearrangement uses TRBV6-1 and TRBJ1-2, with 7 nucleotides matching TRBD1. Germline V gene lookup returns CDR1 MNHNS and CDR2 SASEGT. Trimming took 3 bases from V and 5 from J; bases not matched to a gene: 3. This CDR3 is built from 13 residues. CDR3: CASSEGQPYGYTF. The CDR3 region has the DNA TGTGCCAGCAGTGAGGGACAGCCATATGGCTACACCTTC.